This TCR beta chain was recorded in a study of control samples from healthy donors and cancer patients. The CDR3 is 14 residues long. Losses at the gene ends were 4 bases for V and 2 bases for J; bases not matched to a gene: 3. Germline loops: CDR1 SGHDT, CDR2 YYEEEE. The assay was immunoSEQ multiplex PCR, and TCRdb's table has in-frame clones only and misses some. This sample has 120,000 or so clones; around 93% occur once, and the top ten carry just over 8.5%. V usage is TRBV5-6 and J usage is TRBJ2-3, with 8 bases aligning to TRBD1. Source material: blood. The TCR was taken from a young man in good health. This chain's CDR3 is CASSPTGDTDTQYF. As DNA, the CDR3 is TGTGCCAGCAGCCCGACAGGGGACACAGATACGCAGTATTTT.